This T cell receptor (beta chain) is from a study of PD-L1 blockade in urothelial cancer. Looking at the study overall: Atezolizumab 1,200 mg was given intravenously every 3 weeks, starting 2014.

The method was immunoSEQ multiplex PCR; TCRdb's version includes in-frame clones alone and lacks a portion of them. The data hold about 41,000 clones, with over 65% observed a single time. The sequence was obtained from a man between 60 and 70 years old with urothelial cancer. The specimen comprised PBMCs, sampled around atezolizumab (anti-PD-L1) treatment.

Here the CDR3 reads CASSVPRRSTDTQYF. CDR3 nucleotides: TGTGCCAGCAGTGTGCCGCGCCGAAGCACAGATACGCAGTATTTT. V and J are TRBV27 and TRBJ2-3; the D is unclear. Germline-derived CDR1 and CDR2 are MNHEY and SMNVEV (reference sequence). The CDR3 covers 15 residues. The V end lost 5 bases, the J end lost 0 bases, and 12 bases lay between the germline ends.